Presented here are 28 T cell receptor beta chains from one specimen sequenced in a study of blood T cell repertoires in COVID-19 (TCRdb year 2020). Library preparation employed the immunoSEQ multiplex PCR assay. TCRdb limited this immuneACCESS table to in-frame rearrangements with V and J called. A share of clones is missing; checked studies link under half to unresolved V genes, and the rest is unexplained. Present in this sample are about 230,000 clones, 87% of which were seen just once. 10% to 12% of the sample is in the top ten clones. The specimen sequenced was PBMCs or T cells enriched from blood (not recorded which). These receptors came from a man aged 25 to 45 who had recovered from COVID-19.

This chain connects TRBV25-1 to TRBJ1-1; D is unresolved. Germline-derived CDR1 and CDR2 are MGHDK and SYGVNS. The length of the CDR3 is 12 residues. V lost 3 bases, J lost 4 bases, and 6 bases lay in between. CDR3 DNA: TGTGCCAGCAGTGAGGGCCGCACTGAAGCTTTCTTT. Its translation: CASSEGRTEAFF.

This chain links TRBV5-4 with TRBJ2-1, with 10 bases lining up with TRBD2. V trimming: 2 bases; J trimming: 2 bases; junction bases outside the gene matches: 1. The CDR3 extends over 15 amino acids. Germline CDR1 is SGHNT and CDR2 is YYREEE (reference sequence). CDR3 coding DNA: TGTGCCAGCAGCTTCACTAGCGGGACCTACAATGAGCAGTTCTTC. Translating it yields CASSFTSGTYNEQFF.

This chain joins TRBV19 and TRBJ1-1, with D possibly TRBD1 on 5 matching bases. The germline gives CDR1 LNHDA, CDR2 SQIVND (reference sequence). Trimming stripped 4 bases from V and 1 base from J, with 7 bases between. The CDR3 is made up of 13 amino acids. The CDR3 DNA reads as TGTGCCAGTAGTACCAGGGCGAACACTGAAGCTTTCTTT. Residues: CASSTRANTEAFF.

J is TRBJ2-5 and V is TRBV18; unclear D gene. Trimming removed 3 bases at V and 2 bases at J, with 10 bases between. CDR1 is KGHSH, CDR2 LQKENI, per germline. The CDR3 runs to 14 residues. The CDR3 here is CASSPFREQETQYF. Written as DNA, the CDR3 is TGTGCCAGCTCACCTTTTAGAGAACAAGAGACCCAGTACTTC.

The sample holds one count of this clone. This chain joins TRBV7-2 and TRBJ2-5, with 7 bases identical to TRBD2. The CDR3 contains 14 residues. Per germline, CDR1 SGHTA and CDR2 FQGNSA. The ends lost 5 bases at V and 4 bases at J; junction bases unmatched: 7. The CDR3 DNA is TGTGCCAGCAGCCCAGGGTCGGGGGGAGAGACCCAGTACTTC. It translates to CASSPGSGGETQYF.

The V gene is TRBV6-5, the J gene TRBJ1-2; 11 bases map to TRBD1. Germline CDR1 is MNHEY and CDR2 is SVGAGI. The CDR3 covers 14 residues. The trim removed 5 bases at V and 7 bases at J, leaving 6 bases unmatched. DNA for the CDR3: TGTGCCAGCAGTACGGACAGGGGGCAGGTTGGCTACACCTTC. This gives the protein CASSTDRGQVGYTF.

The chain couples TRBV18 to TRBJ1-5; a weak D match, TRBD1 (6 bases). The CDR3 has 15 residues. Between the trimmed V and J ends, which lost 4 bases and 5 bases, there was a span of 15 bases. Germline V CDR1 and CDR2: KGHSH, LQKENI. The DNA of the CDR3 is TGTGCCAGCTCACGCTGGACAGTCCTTGATCAGCCCCAGCATTTT. This codes for CASSRWTVLDQPQHF.

J is TRBJ2-7 and V is TRBV30; TRBD1 matches 9 bases. The germline V gene has CDR1 GTSNPN and CDR2 SVGIG (reference sequence). The CDR3 sequence is 14 residues long. J lost 3 bases, V lost 2 bases, and 5 bases had no gene match. The CDR3 region is CAWSPGQGNYEQYF. The CDR3 nucleotides are TGTGCCTGGAGTCCAGGACAGGGGAACTACGAGCAGTACTTC. The complete variable domain, with remaining parts taken from reference TRBV30 and TRBJ2-7, reads SQTIHQWPATLVQPVGSPLSLECTVEGTSNPNLYWYRQAAGRGLQLLFYSVGIGQISSEVPQNLSASRPQDRQFILSSKKLLLSDSGFYLCAWSPGQGNYEQYFGPGTRLTVT.

This clone appeared once. The CDR3: CASSLVVSGNYGYTF. The CDR3 nucleotides read TGTGCCAGCAGCTTAGTCGTTTCGGGGAACTATGGCTACACCTTC. V gene TRBV7-2 combines with J gene TRBJ1-2; unclear D gene. The CDR3 sequence is 15 residues long. CDR1 is SGHTA and CDR2 is FQGNSA in the germline V gene. The germline V and J ends were trimmed by 1 base and 2 bases, with 11 bases remaining between them.

This chain uses TRBV3-1 (or the pseudogene TRBV3-2) with TRBJ1-2, with D hard to call. The CDR3 is 14 amino acids. V was clipped by 0 bases and J by 4 bases, with 9 bases between them. Germline V CDR1 and CDR2: LGHDT, YNNKEL (reference sequence). DNA for the CDR3: TGTGCCAGCAGCCAAGAGCCGGGGATCTATGGCTACACCTTC. This sequence encodes CASSQEPGIYGYTF.

This rearrangement joins TRBV6-5 to TRBJ2-3, with 7 bases identical to TRBD2. Trimming at V came to 6 bases and at J to 2 bases, leaving 8 bases not matched to a gene. Germline CDR1 MNHEY, CDR2 SVGAGI. The CDR3 length is 15 residues. CDR3 nucleotides: TGTGCCAGCAGCCGGGGGGACGGATTCACAGATACGCAGTATTTT. Its protein is CASSRGDGFTDTQYF.

V is TRBV30 and J is TRBJ1-1, with unresolved D. The germline V gene has CDR1 GTSNPN and CDR2 SVGIG (reference sequence). With 3 bases removed from V and 2 bases from J, the gap between germline ends came to 10 bases. The CDR3 is made up of 13 amino acids. The CDR3 nucleotides are TGTGCCTGGAGCGAGAGGTCTAACACTGAAGCTTTCTTT. Translated, it gives CAWSERSNTEAFF.

The V and J genes are TRBV2 and TRBJ1-6, with TRBD1 identical over 9 bases. The V segment lost 11 bases and the J segment 6 bases; nucleotides outside the gene matches: 8. This CDR3 region has 14 residues. Germline V gene data show CDR1 as SNHLY and CDR2 as FYNNEI. CDR3 sequence (DNA): TGTGCCGTTCCGGGACAGGGTGGTAATTCACCCCTCCACTTT. Protein sequence: CAVPGQGGNSPLHF. The variable domain in full, with the rest retrieved from reference TRBV2 and TRBJ1-6, is EPEVTQTPSHQVTQMGQEVILRCVPISNHLYFYWYRQILGQKVEFLVSFYNNEISEKSEIFDDQFSVERPDGSNFTLKIRSTKLEDSAMYFCAVPGQGGNSPLHFGNGTRLTVT.

The sample holds one count of this clone. The chain uses TRBV7-9 and TRBJ2-1, with 12 bases identical to TRBD2. Looked up from germline, CDR1 is SEHNR and CDR2 is FQNEAQ (reference sequence). V gave up 5 bases and J gave up 5 bases; unmatched junction bases: 4. The CDR3 runs to 15 residues. CDR3 sequence reads: CASSPLAGGHNEQFF. CDR3 DNA: TGTGCCAGCAGCCCACTAGCGGGGGGCCACAATGAGCAGTTCTTC.

The CDR3 here is CARSSTRDRSEYEQYF. The CDR3 DNA reads as TGTGCCAGAAGCTCCACCCGGGACAGAAGTGAGTACGAGCAGTACTTC. The chain employs TRBV7-5 and TRBJ2-7; the tabulated D call, TRBD1, remains unverified against the DNA. TRBV7-5 is listed as a pseudogene. CDR3 size: 16 residues.

The chain carries TRBV9 and TRBJ2-7; the match to TRBD2 covers 11 bases. V was pared by 5 bases and J by 2 bases, with 6 bases of the junction left unmatched. Germline-derived CDR1 and CDR2 are SGDLS and YYNGEE. The CDR3 runs to 15 residues. CDR3 region: CASRVGLADTYEQYF. CDR3 sequence (DNA): TGTGCCAGCAGAGTGGGACTAGCGGACACCTACGAGCAGTACTTC.

The rearrangement joins TRBV25-1 to TRBJ1-1, with no clear D. The CDR3 has 11 amino acids. Trimming pared 5 bases from V and 2 bases from J, leaving 3 bases between. From germline, CDR1 is MGHDK and CDR2 SYGVNS. This chain's CDR3 is CASSPNTEAFF. The CDR3, as DNA: TGTGCCAGCAGTCCAAACACTGAAGCTTTCTTT. The variable domain in full, with the rest retrieved from reference TRBV25-1 and TRBJ1-1, is EADIYQTPRYLVIGTGKKITLECSQTMGHDKMYWYQQDPGMELHLIHYSYGVNSTEKGDLSSESTVSRIRTEHFPLTLESARPSHTSQYLCASSPNTEAFFGQGTRLTVV.

The table lists this clone with a count of one. The J gene is TRBJ2-7, the V gene TRBV10-1, with 7 positions matching TRBD1. Germline values: CDR1 WNHNN, CDR2 SYGVQD (reference sequence). The CDR3 totals 14 residues. Trimming cost V 5 bases and J 6 bases; bases outside gene matches: 10. The CDR3 DNA follows: TGCGCCAGCAGTAAGCTGACAGGGTCCCTCGAGCAGTACTTC. Translated: CASSKLTGSLEQYF.

The chain joins TRBV24-1 to TRBJ2-1, with 9 positions matching TRBD2. CDR1 KGHDR and CDR2 SFDVKD come from the germline V gene. This CDR3 region has 14 residues. Trimming took 5 bases from V and 7 from J; bases not matched to a gene: 5. The CDR3: CATSVSGGGNEQFF. CDR3 nucleotide sequence: TGTGCCACCAGTGTTAGCGGGGGTGGGAATGAGCAGTTCTTC.

The chain has TRBV20-1 and TRBJ2-3; possibly TRBD2 for D (5 bases). Germline values: CDR1 DFQATT, CDR2 SNEGSKA (reference sequence). V lost 3 bases, J lost 0 bases, and 16 bases lay in between. This CDR3 comprises 16 residues. The CDR3 DNA reads as TGCAGTGCTAGTGAAGGAGCGGTCTTTAGCACAGATACGCAGTATTTT. Translating gives CSASEGAVFSTDTQYF.

A single count supports this clone. The genes are TRBV6-5 and TRBJ1-5, with 7 nucleotides matching TRBD1. Per the germline V gene, CDR1 is MNHEY and CDR2 is SVGAGI. The CDR3 has 15 residues. V gave up 8 bases and J gave up 5 bases; unmatched junction bases: 12. The CDR3 is CASSLTGDLYQPQHF. The DNA for the CDR3 is TGTGCCAGCTCCCTCACAGGGGATCTGTATCAGCCCCAGCATTTT.

This clone appeared a single time. The chain couples TRBV7-9 to TRBJ2-1; 9 nucleotides align to TRBD2. The CDR3 spans 19 residues. The trim removed 5 bases at V and 1 base at J, leaving 15 bases unmatched. Germline-derived CDR1 and CDR2 are SEHNR and FQNEAQ (reference sequence). The chain's CDR3 is CASSTAAGASGTSYNEQFF. The CDR3 DNA sequence: TGTGCCAGCAGCACTGCCGCCGGGGCTAGCGGGACGTCCTACAATGAGCAGTTCTTC.

The chain couples TRBV24-1 to TRBJ2-7, with 7 bases fitting TRBD2. Trimming at V came to 2 bases and at J to 2 bases, leaving 8 bases not matched to a gene. The germline V gene has CDR1 KGHDR and CDR2 SFDVKD. The CDR3 consists of 16 residues. CDR3 loop: CATSDSDSGSPYEQYF. DNA of the CDR3: TGTGCCACCAGTGATTCGGATAGCGGGTCCCCCTACGAGCAGTACTTC.

The chain couples TRBV27 to TRBJ2-5; TRBD1 might be the D (6 bases). V was cut by 3 bases and J by 4 bases, with 12 bases left in between. The CDR3 has 14 amino acids. Germline V CDR1 and CDR2: MNHEY, SMNVEV (reference sequence). CDR3 in amino acids: CASSFQTGLETQYF. CDR3 bases: TGTGCCAGCAGTTTCCAGACAGGTTTAGAGACCCAGTACTTC.

The chain is built from TRBV5-1 and TRBJ1-2; tentative D call: TRBD1 (5 bases). The CDR3 length is 13 residues. CDR1 is SGHRS and CDR2 is YFSETQ in the germline V gene. Trimming took off 2 bases at V and 6 bases at J, with 11 bases between the two ends. The CDR3 sequence: CASSLQEEDGYTF. CDR3 DNA: TGCGCCAGCAGCTTACAGGAAGAGGATGGCTACACCTTC.

This clone was seen a handful of times. The CDR3 bases are TGTGCCAGCAGCCCTGGCGGGGGTACTAATGAAAAACTGTTTTTT. It specifies CASSPGGGTNEKLFF. The chain combines TRBV9 with TRBJ1-4, with TRBD1 as a possible D gene (5 bases). V was shortened by 4 bases and J by 2 bases, with 12 bases between the two germline ends. The germline V gene encodes CDR1 SGDLS and CDR2 YYNGEE. CDR3 length: 15 residues.

This chain links TRBV19 with TRBJ2-3; 9 nucleotides align to TRBD1. Germline V gene data show CDR1 as LNHDA and CDR2 as SQIVND (reference sequence). With V trimmed by 1 base and J by 5 bases, 4 bases remained unmatched. The CDR3 has 15 residues. The CDR3 DNA reads as TGTGCCAGTAGTATAGCCGACAGGGGGATAGATACGCAGTATTTT. Translation: CASSIADRGIDTQYF. Full variable domain (outside the CDR3, taken from reference TRBV19 and TRBJ2-3): DGGITQSPKYLFRKEGQNVTLSCEQNLNHDAMYWYRQDPGQGLRLIYYSQIVNDFQKGDIAEGYSVSREKKESFPLTVTSAQKNPTAFYLCASSIADRGIDTQYFGPGTRLTVL.

This chain joins TRBV6-5 and TRBJ1-6; TRBD1 matches at 7 bases. In germline, CDR1 is MNHEY, CDR2 SVGAGI. V lost 0 bases, J lost 11 bases, and 7 bases stayed unmatched. CDR3 length equals 15 residues. The CDR3 region is CASSYSGDSLTPLHF. The CDR3, as DNA: TGTGCCAGCAGTTACTCAGGGGACAGCTTAACACCCCTCCACTTT.